The 8 T cell receptor beta chains below come from one sample, sequenced in a study of glioma-infiltrating T cells. Amplification of TCR alpha and beta CDR3 regions from RNA used iRepertoire nested multiplex PCR. In TCRdb, the multiplex PCR reads were re-called with MiXCR into one record per CDR3 protein. In the table there are 90,000 to 100,000 distinct CDR3 sequences, approximately 40% of which are singletons. Material: glioma tissue, nonneoplastic brain tissue, or PBMCs (not recorded which). These receptors were collected from a human donor with low-grade glioma or glioblastoma, undergoing nonglioma brain surgery, or in good health (not recorded which).

Regarding this clonotype: A much bigger clone sits one base away, suggesting this may be a read error. The chain is built from TRBV4-3 and TRBJ1-2, with D perhaps TRBD1 (5 bases). V lost 10 bases, J lost 0 bases, and 18 bases lay in between. The germline V gene encodes CDR1 LGHNA and CDR2 YSLEER. This CDR3 comprises 15 residues. The CDR3 DNA sequence: TGCGCCAACAGTACAGATAGGACAACTAACTATGGCTACACCTTC. Translating it yields CANSTDRTTNYGYTF.

This clonotype was counted ten times or more. J is TRBJ2-5 and V is TRBV28; D possibly matches TRBD1 or TRBD2 (6 bases each). This CDR3 is 16 amino acids long. Deletions cut 6 bases from V and 2 bases from J, with 19 bases between. From germline, CDR1 is MDHEN and CDR2 SYDVKM. The CDR3 sequence: CASRPNRGPKQETQYF. In DNA form, the CDR3 reads TGTGCCAGCAGGCCGAACCGGGGGCCAAAGCAAGAGACCCAGTACTTC. Full variable domain (rest looked up from reference TRBV28 and TRBJ2-5): DVKVTQSSRYLVKRTGEKVFLECVQDMDHENMFWYRQDPGLGLRLIYFSYDVKMKEKGDIPEGYSVSREKKERFSLILESASTNQTSMYLCASRPNRGPKQETQYFGPGTRLLVL.

About this clonotype itself: It may be a read error: a sequence one base away is much more abundant. The CDR3, as DNA: TGTGCCAGCAGTCGAGGATCGGGACAGGGGAATTCACCCATCCACTTT. Translated, it gives CASSRGSGQGNSPIHF. The gene calls are TRBV5-6 and TRBJ1-6; 10 bases are a match to TRBD1. The CDR3 totals 16 residues. The germline V gene encodes CDR1 SGHDT and CDR2 YYEEEE.

This clonotype was seen repeatedly, ten times or more. CDR3 region: CASSQARRDSQETQYF. The CDR3 nucleotides read TGTGCCAGCAGCCAGGCTCGACGGGACAGCCAAGAGACCCAGTACTTC. The chain links TRBV5-4 to TRBJ2-5; 7 bases are a match to TRBD1. The J segment lost 1 base and the V segment lost 4 bases, leaving 10 bases of the junction unmatched. The CDR3 is 16 residues long. Germline V gene lookup returns CDR1 SGHNT and CDR2 YYREEE (reference sequence).

This chain connects TRBV6-5 to TRBJ2-7; 12 nucleotides line up with TRBD2. Germline trimming cut 4 bases from V and 7 bases from J; bases unmatched to any gene: 11. The CDR3 spans 16 residues. The germline gives CDR1 MNHEY, CDR2 SVGAGI. The CDR3 region has the DNA TGTGCCAGCAGTTCCGGACTAGCGGGGAAGAAGGGTGAGCAGTACTTC. This translates into CASSSGLAGKKGEQYF.

This clonotype showed up many times. The chain employs TRBV29-1 and TRBJ2-5, with a possible D match to TRBD2 (6 bases). CDR3 length: 13 residues. Germline V gene sequence: CDR1 SQVTM, CDR2 ANQGSEA. The V end lost 7 bases, the J end lost 2 bases, and 14 bases lay between the germline ends. The CDR3 DNA reads TGCAGCGCCCGTGGAGGGGTTCAAGAGACCCAGTACTTC. It codes for CSARGGVQETQYF. Based on the CDR3 plus reference TRBV29-1 and TRBJ2-5, the full variable domain is SAVISQKPSRDICQRGTSLTIQCQVDSQVTMMFWYRQQPGQSLTLIATANQGSEATYESGFVIDKFPISRPNLTFSTLTVSNMSPEDSSIYLCSARGGVQETQYFGPGTRLLVL.

This clonotype was found many times. The V gene is TRBV4-2, the J gene TRBJ2-1, with a tentative D call TRBD2 (6 bases). Germline loops: CDR1 LGHNA, CDR2 YNFKEQ. V was trimmed by 0 bases and J by 2 bases, leaving 8 bases between them. The CDR3 sequence is 15 residues long. CDR3 residues: CASSQDWGAYNEQFF. In nucleotides, the CDR3 is TGTGCCAGCAGCCAAGATTGGGGGGCCTACAATGAGCAGTTCTTC.

Ten or more counts support this clonotype. The genes are TRBV20-1 and TRBJ1-1; D is ambiguous. The CDR3 is 11 residues long. The germline gives CDR1 DFQATT, CDR2 SNEGSKA (reference sequence). V shed 0 bases and J shed 6 bases, with 5 bases lying between them. The CDR3 region has the DNA TGCAGTGCTAGAGATGCGTCTGAAGCTTTCTTT. Translated: CSARDASEAFF.